This T cell receptor beta chain was obtained from a study of blood T cell repertoires in COVID-19. As handled by the study authors: Reference gene primer amplification gave estimated nucleated cell counts. Assay: immunoSEQ multiplex PCR; the TCRdb copy retains only in-frame clones and omits some. Clone size and the V and J calls come from that table; the DNA yielded D and trimming. The table lists about 270,000 clones, about nine tenths of them singletons, with around 15% in the top ten. Cohorts were assigned according to the clinical history that participants reported. In Cohort 3, a recovered donor had either two negative PCRs, clearance, or symptom resolution. The length of the CDR3 is 15 residues. Germline CDR1 and CDR2: LNHDA and SQIVND (reference sequence). V was clipped by 3 bases and J by 3 bases; unmatched bases: 5.

The sample was PBMCs or T cells enriched from blood (not recorded which). The chain links TRBV19 to TRBJ1-5, with 7 bases that match TRBD1. The receptor's source is a man aged 18 to 29 who had recovered from COVID-19. The CDR3 DNA follows: TGTGCCAGTAGTATTACAGGGGACGACAATCAGCCCCAGCATTTT. Its protein is CASSITGDDNQPQHF.